The 17 T cell receptor beta chains below were found in one sample sequenced in a study of blood T cell repertoires in COVID-19. Some clones are missing from TCRdb's copy, which holds only in-frame ones; the method was immunoSEQ multiplex PCR. This table has 270,000 or so clones, approximately 84% appearing once. The sample consisted of peripheral blood. Every receptor here comes from a human donor with COVID-19, enrolled during active disease. The donor label of this sample is uncertain.

This clone was picked up one time. The chain employs TRBV29-1 and TRBJ1-1; 8 bases fit TRBD1. This CDR3 spans 13 amino acids. The trim removed 4 bases at V and 5 bases at J, leaving 6 bases unmatched. From germline, CDR1 is SQVTM and CDR2 ANQGSEA. The CDR3 reads CSVGTGWRTEAFF. The CDR3 DNA reads TGCAGCGTTGGGACAGGGTGGAGGACTGAAGCTTTCTTT.

The chain joins TRBV2 to TRBJ1-1; tentative D call: TRBD1 (5 bases). This CDR3 is built from 13 residues. Trimming cost V 6 bases and J 5 bases, with 13 bases left between them. Germline-derived CDR1 and CDR2 are SNHLY and FYNNEI. CDR3 protein: CASSRDERTEAFF. DNA for the CDR3: TGTGCCAGCAGCAGGGATGAGAGGACTGAAGCTTTCTTT. The full variable domain, completed using reference TRBV2 and TRBJ1-1, is EPEVTQTPSHQVTQMGQEVILRCVPISNHLYFYWYRQILGQKVEFLVSFYNNEISEKSEIFDDQFSVERPDGSNFTLKIRSTKLEDSAMYFCASSRDERTEAFFGQGTRLTVV.

Concerning this clone itself: Additional DNA sequences in this sample encode the identical CDR3. CDR3 nucleotides: TGCGCCAGCAGCTTGGACAGGGGAATGAACACTGAAGCTTTCTTT. Translated: CASSLDRGMNTEAFF. This chain uses TRBV5-1 with TRBJ1-1, with 7 bases fitting TRBD1. Unmatched junction bases numbered 2, after V lost 0 bases and J lost 0 bases. The CDR3 has 15 amino acids. Per the germline V gene, CDR1 is SGHRS and CDR2 is YFSETQ.

This clone has a handful of counts. V usage is TRBV28 and J usage is TRBJ1-2; TRBD1 matches 8 bases. There are 15 residues in the CDR3. Looked up from germline, CDR1 is MDHEN and CDR2 is SYDVKM. V shed 6 bases, J shed 5 bases, and the junction held 11 bases outside the gene matches. CDR3 sequence reads: CASRPPGQGVYGYTF. CDR3 sequence (DNA): TGTGCCAGCAGACCCCCTGGACAGGGTGTTTATGGCTACACCTTC.

The V gene is TRBV5-8, the J gene TRBJ2-5; 9 bases are a match to TRBD2. Losses at the gene ends were 0 bases for V and 6 bases for J; bases not matched to a gene: 12. Germline assignment: CDR1 SGHTS and CDR2 YDEGEE. The CDR3 is 17 residues long. CDR3 amino acids: CASSLGGGLAESKTQYF. In nucleotides, the CDR3 is TGTGCCAGCAGCTTGGGGGGGGGACTAGCCGAGTCGAAGACCCAGTACTTC.

The chain combines TRBV28 with TRBJ1-6; 9 bases map to TRBD1. V lost 6 bases and J lost 10; bases outside the gene matches: 10. CDR3 length: 15 amino acids. Germline V CDR1 and CDR2: MDHEN, SYDVKM. The CDR3 nucleotides read TGTGCCAGCAGCTCGGGACAGGGTGGAAAGTCACCCCTCCACTTT. Translation gives CASSSGQGGKSPLHF.

The chain uses TRBV6-5 and TRBJ2-2, with 11 bases aligning to TRBD2. The junction had 3 bases not matched to a gene; V was cut back by 4 bases and J by 2 bases. CDR1 is MNHEY, CDR2 SVGAGI, per germline. The CDR3 contains 16 residues. Here the CDR3 DNA reads TGTGCCAGCAGTTCAGGGACTAGCGGAAACACCGGGGAGCTGTTTTTT. This sequence encodes CASSSGTSGNTGELFF.

This clone was counted once. The V gene is TRBV9, the J gene TRBJ2-3, with 8 nucleotides matching TRBD2. V shed 4 bases and J 1 base; nucleotides not matched to a gene: 8. CDR3 length equals 16 residues. Germline CDR1 is SGDLS and CDR2 is YYNGEE. The CDR3 spells CASSPRAGVGTDTQYF. The CDR3 DNA is TGTGCCAGCAGCCCCAGAGCGGGAGTCGGCACAGATACGCAGTATTTT.

This clone was picked up one time. This rearrangement joins TRBV4-3 to TRBJ2-3; TRBD1 aligns across 11 bases. Trimming at V came to 4 bases and at J to 4 bases, leaving 10 bases not matched to a gene. Germline CDR1 is LGHNA and CDR2 is YSLEER. This CDR3 comprises 17 residues. CDR3 bases: TGCGCCAGCAGCCGAAGCTCAGGGACAGGGGGACCAGATACGCAGTATTTT. It codes for CASSRSSGTGGPDTQYF.

The chain recombines TRBV15 with TRBJ1-3; D is unclear. In germline, CDR1 is LNHNV, CDR2 YYDKDF (reference sequence). V was clipped by 4 bases and J by 4 bases, with 14 bases between them. The CDR3 sequence is 15 residues long. For the CDR3, the DNA is TGTGCCACCAGCACCCCTCGGGGATCAGGAAACACCATATATTTT. This codes for CATSTPRGSGNTIYF.

This sequence joins TRBV6-5 and TRBJ2-7; TRBD1 agrees at 8 bases. Losses at the gene ends were 5 bases for V and 3 bases for J; bases not matched to a gene: 9. CDR1 and CDR2 from the germline V gene are MNHEY and SVGAGI. The CDR3 runs 15 residues. CDR3 bases: TGTGCCAGCAGTCCTCAGGGGGCATTTTTCTACGAGCAGTACTTC. It is translated as CASSPQGAFFYEQYF.

This clone was seen once. The chain combines TRBV7-2 with TRBJ2-5, with a tentative D call TRBD2 (5 bases). Germline V gene lookup returns CDR1 SGHTA and CDR2 FQGNSA. V lost 8 bases to trimming and J lost 2 bases, with 18 bases between them. The CDR3 consists of 15 residues. The CDR3, as DNA: TGTGCCAGCGCCCCGGGCCAGCGGTTTCAAGAGACCCAGTACTTC. Translated: CASAPGQRFQETQYF.

The chain joins TRBV5-1 to TRBJ2-2; perhaps TRBD1 as D (6 bases). V lost 4 bases to trimming and J lost 0 bases, with 10 bases between them. This CDR3 is built from 15 residues. Looked up from germline, CDR1 is SGHRS and CDR2 is YFSETQ. The CDR3 sequence: CASSTGHANTGELFF. As DNA, the CDR3 is TGCGCCAGCAGCACGGGACACGCGAACACCGGGGAGCTGTTTTTT.

This clone was picked up one time. This chain connects TRBV19 to TRBJ1-2; D possibly corresponds to TRBD1 (5 bases). CDR1 and CDR2 from the germline V gene are LNHDA and SQIVND (reference sequence). The V end was cut by 8 bases, the J end by 3 bases, with 10 bases between. The CDR3 extends over 12 amino acids. Here the CDR3 DNA reads TGTGCCAGTGCCGGGACTGACTATGGCTACACCTTC. Translating it yields CASAGTDYGYTF.

The gene calls are TRBV30 and TRBJ2-1, with 7 nucleotides matching TRBD2. CDR1 GTSNPN and CDR2 SVGIG come from the germline V gene (reference sequence). CDR3 length: 16 amino acids. Losses at the gene ends were 2 bases for V and 4 bases for J; bases not matched to a gene: 11. As DNA, the CDR3 is TGTGCCTGGAGTCCTCGAAGTCTAGCGGTTTACAATGAGCAGTTCTTC. Encoded protein: CAWSPRSLAVYNEQFF.

This clone was detected a few times. The chain joins TRBV11-1 to TRBJ1-1, with D uncertain. This CDR3 has 12 residues. The V end lost 8 bases, the J end lost 4 bases, and 11 bases lay between the germline ends. Per germline, CDR1 SGHAT and CDR2 FQDESV (reference sequence). CDR3 protein: CASGRRGTEAFF. As DNA, the CDR3 is TGTGCCAGCGGCCGGAGAGGCACTGAAGCTTTCTTT.

This chain uses TRBV6-2 or TRBV6-3 with TRBJ1-3, with unresolved D. Germline CDR1 and CDR2: MNHEY and SVGEGT. This CDR3 has 17 residues. V lost 2 bases and J 3 bases, leaving 17 bases between the germline ends. For the CDR3, the DNA is TGTGCCAGCAGTTACCCGATGACACGGATACGTGGAAACACCATATATTTT. Encoded protein: CASSYPMTRIRGNTIYF.